The clone carrying this T cell receptor beta chain was detected only a few times. What it binds is unknown. The germline gives CDR1 SGHTA, CDR2 FQGNSA. The CDR3 has 15 amino acids. V was clipped by 4 bases and J by 3 bases, with 16 bases between them. TCRdb passed the reads through MiXCR, listing each CDR3 protein once. Here the sample spans some 400,000 distinct CDR3 sequences, about a sixth being singletons. The sample belongs to a study of T cell repertoires in cytomegalovirus infection. Across the whole study: Indications came from public TCR beta signatures; they pointed to CMV infection and to a matching HLA type. Study-level findings and limits: HLA-C-restricted CMV-specific TCR beta clonotypes were dominant in the ex vivo response. Frequencies of public TCR beta families were cumulated, and this identified carriers of CMV plus the relevant HLA.

The clonotype comes from a human donor in good health (CMV status not recorded). Some clones in this sample may be carry-over from other donors' samples. The gene calls are TRBV7-2 and TRBJ2-7; D might be TRBD1 (6 bases). Specimen: PBMCs. This CDR3 reads CASSSSRDIFYEQYF. In DNA form, the CDR3 reads TGTGCCAGCAGCTCGTCCCGGGACATTTTCTACGAGCAGTACTTC.